This TCR beta chain was documented in a study of T cell responses to AZD1222 COVID-19 vaccine. CDR1 and CDR2 (germline): SSHAT, FNYEAQ (reference sequence). CDR3 size: 16 residues. Study-wide results and caveats: Seropositive AZD1222 recipients at baseline numbered only five to seven. Donors in the cohort were predominantly white British and more often female, and clonal diversity was possibly underestimated. Among vaccine-associated CD4 TCRs, coverage spanned spike, with dominance at 160-218 and 743-854. Repertoire sampling was restricted to post-peak T cell response timepoints.

TCRdb's copy holds only in-frame clones and misses some; the assay was immunoSEQ multiplex PCR. The data show hundreds of thousands of clones, under 95% seen once. This clone was counted a few times. What it recognizes is unknown. At one of its ends the junction is not consistent with the germline gene, which may arise from a read error. The V and J genes are TRBV7-7 and TRBJ2-5, with D maybe TRBD1 (6 bases). This clonotype was sampled from an adult in good health. Here the sequenced sample was peripheral blood, taken on day 0 of MenACWY control vaccination. CDR3 protein: CASSLGRQVRGETQYF. CDR3 DNA: TGTGCTAGCAGCTTAGGCCGACAGGTCCGTGGGGAGACCCAGTACTTC.